The 4 T cell receptor beta chains below all came from one sample that was sequenced in a study of response to subunit inactivated influenza vaccine listed by TCRdb under 2018. Libraries came from RT-PCR. For sequencing, an Illumina HiSeq 2500 was employed. Through fastp at Q25 and MiXCR, TCRdb rebuilt clones from the public reads, retaining in-frame beta chains. Each CDR3 protein gets just one entry, which takes the most common genes and DNA from the rows behind it. The sample table lists approximately 530,000 distinct CDR3 sequences, approximately 7.7% of them with a count of one. Of the sample, roughly 14% falls within the top ten clones. The sequenced sample was PBMCs from blood, obtained roughly 24 months after vaccination. These receptors originate from a man in his fifties or sixties who received an inactivated influenza vaccine. Donor details come from another sample of the same person, matched by shared clones.

This clonotype came up many times. This sequence joins TRBV21-1 and TRBJ2-1; the table calls TRBD2, which could not be checked here. TRBV21-1 is reported as a pseudogene. This CDR3 is 17 amino acids long. The CDR3 DNA is TGTGCCAGCAGCAAATACACTAGCGGGAGGGGCCCGAATGAGCAGTTCTTC. Its protein product is CASSKYTSGRGPNEQFF.

This clonotype was observed a few times. J is TRBJ2-3 and V is TRBV10-3, with 8 bases that match TRBD2. Germline V gives CDR1 ENHRY, CDR2 SYGVKD. The CDR3 sequence is 15 residues long. The junction had 7 bases not matched to a gene; V was cut back by 7 bases and J by 1 base. The CDR3 DNA is TGTGCCATCACCGCGGGGGGTCGGGGCACAGATACGCAGTATTTT. Translation gives CAITAGGRGTDTQYF.

CDR3: CASSPTGQGDGYTF. CDR3 in DNA: TGCGCCAGCAGCCCCACCGGACAGGGGGATGGCTACACCTTC. The chain recombines TRBV5-1 with TRBJ1-2; TRBD1 aligns across 10 bases. There are 14 residues in the CDR3. Germline trimming cut 4 bases from V and 6 bases from J; bases unmatched to any gene: 6. Germline V gene lookup returns CDR1 SGHRS and CDR2 YFSETQ.

V and J are TRBV15 and TRBJ2-1; TRBD1 agrees at 12 bases. Losses at the gene ends were 4 bases for V and 10 bases for J; bases not matched to a gene: 5. CDR3 length equals 14 residues. Germline CDR1 reads LNHNV; CDR2 reads YYDKDF (reference sequence). The CDR3 is CATSKGQGAGEQFF. The CDR3 DNA sequence: TGTGCCACCAGCAAGGGACAGGGGGCAGGGGAGCAGTTCTTC.